This is a list of T cell receptor beta chains from one sample in a study of somatic mutations in cytotoxic T cells in rheumatoid arthritis. The method was immunoSEQ multiplex PCR; TCRdb's version includes in-frame clones alone and lacks a portion of them. This table has 15,000 to 20,000 clones, less than 90% appearing once. Specimen: CD8+ T cells sorted from blood. The receptors were sampled from an adult with rheumatoid arthritis. Both conserved end residues are part of each CDR3. D genes are given only for firm matches. Clone size, where shown, is once, few, many, or a class for clones that have expanded.

TRBJ1-4,.,.,TRBV11-2,CASSYRARVGNEKLFF,TGTGCCAGCAGCTACCGGGCCAGGGTGGGGAATGAAAAACTGTTTTTT
TRBJ2-5,once,.,TRBV13,CASSLRGRGETQYF,TGTGCCAGCAGCCTTCGGGGGCGGGGGGAGACCCAGTACTTC
TRBJ2-5,.,.,TRBV13,CASSPKVGRGAQETQYF,TGTGCCAGCAGCCCTAAAGTAGGGAGAGGGGCCCAAGAGACCCAGTACTTC
TRBJ2-2,.,TRBD2,TRBV7-6,CASSPGTRHTSWELFF,TGTGCCAGCAGCCCAGGGACTAGGCACACGTCGTGGGAGCTGTTTTTT
TRBJ2-5,few,TRBD1,TRBV10-3,CAIREGDRDQETQYF,TGTGCCATCAGGGAAGGGGACAGGGACCAAGAGACCCAGTACTTC
TRBJ2-5,.,TRBD2,TRBV7-8,CASRLLAGAQETQYF,TGTGCCAGCAGGTTATTAGCGGGGGCCCAAGAGACCCAGTACTTC
TRBJ1-6,.,.,TRBV19,CASLGTQDVNSPLHF,TGTGCCAGTCTCGGGACCCAGGACGTGAATTCACCCCTCCACTTT
TRBJ1-2,once,.,TRBV19,CASYQGPGYTF,TGTGCCAGTTACCAGGGGCCTGGCTACACCTTC
TRBJ2-5,.,TRBD2,TRBV28,CASSGGGSGLVAYQETQYF,TGTGCCAGCAGTGGGGGGGGGTCCGGTTTGGTAGCGTACCAAGAGACCCAGTACTTC
TRBJ2-7,few,TRBD1,TRBV19,CASSGTGSDFAYEQYF,TGTGCCAGTAGCGGGACAGGTTCTGATTTCGCCTACGAGCAGTACTTC